A single sample gave rise to the 15 T cell receptor beta chains below, sequenced in a study of cytomegalovirus exposure and HLA in healthy donors. Sequenced by immunoSEQ multiplex PCR; TCRdb stores in-frame clones only, minus some. The sample has 100,000 to 150,000 clones; approximately 88% are singletons. The sequencing input was PBMCs. Source of these receptors: a man younger than 35 in good health and CMV-seronegative.

J is TRBJ2-7 and V is TRBV7-2; 7 bases fit TRBD2. The CDR3 has 14 amino acids. Germline V gene data show CDR1 as SGHTA and CDR2 as FQGNSA. V trimming: 0 bases; J trimming: 5 bases; junction bases outside the gene matches: 4. The CDR3 coding sequence is TGTGCCAGCAGCTTAGCGCTCGGGGGGAACGAGCAGTACTTC. It is translated as CASSLALGGNEQYF.

This rearrangement joins TRBV10-1 to TRBJ2-7; 7 positions match TRBD1. The CDR3 is made up of 14 amino acids. The V gene's germline CDR1 is WNHNN and CDR2 SYGVQD (reference sequence). The V segment lost 4 bases and the J segment 5 bases; nucleotides outside the gene matches: 8. CDR3 sequence: CASSVSGQPHEQYF. The CDR3 DNA reads as TGCGCCAGCAGTGTATCGGGACAGCCCCACGAGCAGTACTTC.

The chain joins TRBV30 to TRBJ1-1; D is undetermined. V lost 6 bases and J lost 6, with 20 bases in between. This CDR3 comprises 14 residues. CDR1 and CDR2 (germline): GTSNPN, SVGIG (reference sequence). This CDR3 is CACLSGSLFSEAFF. CDR3 coding DNA: TGTGCCTGTTTGTCAGGCTCATTATTCTCTGAAGCTTTCTTT.

The J gene is TRBJ2-7, the V gene TRBV28; D ambiguous. The CDR3 totals 13 residues. Trimming removed 4 bases at V and 6 bases at J, with 13 bases between. Germline lookup yields CDR1 MDHEN and CDR2 SYDVKM. CDR3 coding DNA: TGTGCCAGCAGTTCGCCCGGTGTGAGCGAGCAGTACTTC. It translates to CASSSPGVSEQYF.

The chain links TRBV5-1 to TRBJ2-7; perhaps TRBD1 as D (7 bases). In germline, CDR1 is SGHRS, CDR2 YFSETQ. This CDR3 comprises 14 residues. Trimming removed 1 base at V and 5 bases at J, with 13 bases between. CDR3 sequence: CASSLTDREDEQYF. CDR3 in DNA: TGCGCCAGCAGCTTGACTGACAGGGAGGACGAGCAGTACTTC.

V usage is TRBV28 and J usage is TRBJ2-7, with TRBD1 identical over 12 bases. The CDR3 has 16 residues. CDR1 is MDHEN, CDR2 SYDVKM, per germline. J gave up 2 bases and V 10 bases, and 12 bases lay outside the gene matches. CDR3: CATGQGAEVTTYEQYF. The CDR3 DNA sequence: TGTGCCACGGGACAGGGGGCGGAGGTGACCACCTACGAGCAGTACTTC.

The rearrangement joins TRBV18 to TRBJ2-7; D call uncertain. The CDR3 extends over 13 amino acids. Trimming stripped 4 bases from V and 2 bases from J, with 9 bases between. CDR1 is KGHSH and CDR2 is LQKENI in the germline V gene. The CDR3 sequence is CASSLLTPYEQYF. The DNA for the CDR3 is TGTGCCAGCTCACTCCTTACTCCCTACGAGCAGTACTTC.

V gene TRBV27 combines with J gene TRBJ2-7; D possibly corresponds to TRBD1 (5 bases). The V gene's germline CDR1 is MNHEY and CDR2 SMNVEV (reference sequence). V was clipped by 5 bases and J by 12 bases, with 23 bases between them. CDR3 length equals 14 residues. In DNA, the CDR3 is TGTGCCAGCAGTACTACTCACACAGGTCCCCTAGTGTACTTC. Translation gives CASSTTHTGPLVYF.

The rearrangement uses TRBV9 and TRBJ2-2; TRBD2 matches 14 bases. The germline CDR1 and CDR2 sequences are SGDLS and YYNGEE. Trimming took 3 bases from V and 6 from J; bases not matched to a gene: 4. The CDR3 covers 16 residues. In nucleotides, the CDR3 is TGTGCCAGCAGCGGTTCGGGACTAGCGGGGGCCGGGGAGCTGTTTTTT. As protein: CASSGSGLAGAGELFF. The whole variable domain, remainder taken from reference TRBV9 and TRBJ2-2, is DSGVTQTPKHLITATGQRVTLRCSPRSGDLSVYWYQQSLDQGLQFLIQYYNGEERAKGNILERFSAQQFPDLHSELNLSSLELGDSALYFCASSGSGLAGAGELFFGEGSRLTVL.

The V and J genes are TRBV5-6 and TRBJ1-6; the match to TRBD1 covers 10 bases. Germline CDR1 SGHDT, CDR2 YYEEEE. The CDR3 sequence is 15 residues long. Trimming took 6 bases from V and 4 from J; bases not matched to a gene: 4. The CDR3 here is CASTRDRGYNSPLHF. As DNA, the CDR3 is TGTGCCAGCACCCGGGACAGGGGTTATAATTCACCCCTCCACTTT.

The J gene is TRBJ1-1, the V gene TRBV4-1; D gene unclear. CDR1 is MGHRA, CDR2 YSYEKL, per germline. The CDR3 loop spans 13 amino acids. The ends were cut back, 0 bases at V and 5 bases at J, with 7 bases in the middle. This CDR3 reads CASSQDFTTEAFF. The CDR3 bases are TGCGCCAGCAGCCAAGATTTCACTACTGAAGCTTTCTTT.

The chain recombines TRBV29-1 with TRBJ2-1; 9 nucleotides align to TRBD1. The length of the CDR3 is 13 residues. The V and J ends lost 2 bases and 8 bases, in that order; junction bases with no gene match: 4. The germline V gene has CDR1 SQVTM and CDR2 ANQGSEA. The CDR3 DNA sequence: TGCAGCGTTGAATCCGGGACAGGGTATGAGCAGTTCTTC. Amino acids: CSVESGTGYEQFF.

The chain employs TRBV28 and TRBJ2-7, with a tentative D call TRBD2 (6 bases). This CDR3 has 14 amino acids. Trimming pared 6 bases from V and 5 bases from J, leaving 17 bases between. Germline V gene lookup returns CDR1 MDHEN and CDR2 SYDVKM. The CDR3: CASRPGLDTNEQYF. CDR3 sequence (DNA): TGTGCCAGCAGGCCGGGACTGGACACGAACGAGCAGTACTTC.

The chain joins TRBV7-2 to TRBJ1-1; no clear D. Germline CDR1 SGHTA, CDR2 FQGNSA. Deletions cut 2 bases from V and 1 base from J, with 11 bases between. The CDR3 has 15 residues. CDR3 DNA sequence: TGTGCCAGCAGCTTACGTGTACTTTCGAACACTGAAGCTTTCTTT. The encoded protein is CASSLRVLSNTEAFF.

The chain joins TRBV11-3 to TRBJ1-1, with 7 bases identical to TRBD1. Trimming cost V 3 bases and J 5 bases; bases outside gene matches: 6. CDR1 is SGHNT, CDR2 YENEEA, per germline. This CDR3 has 14 amino acids. The CDR3 DNA reads as TGTGCCAGCAGCTTGGGCAGGGGGTTGACTGAAGCTTTCTTT. Translation gives CASSLGRGLTEAFF. Combining the CDR3 with reference TRBV11-3 and TRBJ1-1 gives the whole variable domain EAGVVQSPRYKIIEKKQPVAFWCNPISGHNTLYWYLQNLGQGPELLIRYENEEAVDDSQLPKDRFSAERLKGVDSTLKIQPAELGDSAVYLCASSLGRGLTEAFFGQGTRLTVV.